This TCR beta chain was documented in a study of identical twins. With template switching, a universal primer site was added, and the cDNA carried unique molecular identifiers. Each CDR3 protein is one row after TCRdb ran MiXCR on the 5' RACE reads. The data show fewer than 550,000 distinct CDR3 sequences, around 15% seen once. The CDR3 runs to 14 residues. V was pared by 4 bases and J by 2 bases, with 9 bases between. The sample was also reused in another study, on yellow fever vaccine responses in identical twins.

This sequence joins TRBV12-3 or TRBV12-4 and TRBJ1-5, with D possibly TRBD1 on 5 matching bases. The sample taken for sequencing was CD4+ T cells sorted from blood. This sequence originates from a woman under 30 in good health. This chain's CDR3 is CASSYTTGNQPQHF. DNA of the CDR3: TGTGCCAGCAGTTACACGACAGGCAATCAGCCCCAGCATTTT.